A selection of T cell receptor beta chains follows, all from one sample in a study of shared clonotypes between healthy human individuals. Clones were sequenced by immunoSEQ multiplex PCR, and TCRdb holds only the in-frame ones, with some missing. The table includes a few hundred thousand clones, about 96% detected once. Sequenced sample: naive CD4+ T cells sorted from blood. The receptors shown here come from a woman aged 25 to 39 in good health. Both conserved end residues are part of each CDR3. A D gene is named only where the DNA matches it firmly. Clone size appears in some rows only: once, few, many, or a class for an expanded clone.

-,-,TRBV9,TRBJ2-3,CASSVYGWEGTDTQYF,TGTGCCAGCAGCGTATACGGATGGGAGGGCACAGATACGCAGTATTTT
-,-,TRBV28,TRBJ1-5,CASSFGTYNQPQHF,TGTGCCAGCAGTTTTGGGACGTACAATCAGCCCCAGCATTTT
-,TRBD2,TRBV28,TRBJ2-3,CASREGLTDTQYF,TGTGCCAGCCGGGAGGGTTTGACAGATACGCAGTATTTT
-,-,TRBV9,TRBJ2-2,CASSSYTGELFF,TGTGCCAGCAGCTCCTACACCGGGGAGCTGTTTTTT
-,-,TRBV7-8,TRBJ2-1,CASSRDRLLGDEQFF,TGTGCCAGCAGTCGCGATAGACTGCTTGGGGATGAGCAGTTCTTC
-,-,TRBV18,TRBJ1-4,CASSRTDRNEKLFF,TGTGCCAGCTCAAGGACAGACCGGAATGAAAAACTGTTTTTT
-,-,TRBV6-5,TRBJ2-2,CASFGPDPNTGELFF,TGTGCCAGCTTCGGGCCGGATCCGAACACCGGGGAGCTGTTTTTT
-,TRBD2,TRBV28,TRBJ2-1,CASSSGWGTSGSLQVNEQFF,TGTGCCAGCAGTTCCGGATGGGGGACTAGCGGGAGTCTTCAGGTCAATGAGCAGTTCTTC
-,-,TRBV19,TRBJ2-3,CASSIPRVGDTQYF,TGTGCCAGTAGTATTCCCAGGGTCGGAGATACGCAGTATTTT
-,-,TRBV11-3,TRBJ2-1,CASSLANYNEQFF,TGTGCCAGCAGCTTAGCCAACTACAATGAGCAGTTCTTC
-,TRBD2,TRBV5-1,TRBJ2-7,CASSPGGTSVYEQYF,TGCGCCAGCAGCCCGGGTGGGACTAGCGTCTACGAGCAGTACTTC
-,TRBD1,TRBV6-5,TRBJ2-2,CASSPARDRVRELFF,TGTGCCAGCAGTCCCGCTCGGGACAGGGTCAGGGAGCTGTTTTTT
once,TRBD1,TRBV29-1,TRBJ1-2,CSVKDRGHGYTF,TGCAGCGTCAAGGACAGGGGACATGGCTACACCTTC
-,TRBD1,TRBV6-5,TRBJ2-5,CASSYGRGLLQETQYF,TGTGCCAGCAGTTACGGCAGGGGGCTACTCCAAGAGACCCAGTACTTC
-,-,TRBV5-1,TRBJ2-7,CASSGPGSSSYEQYF,TGCGCCAGCAGCGGTCCCGGGTCGAGCTCCTACGAGCAGTACTTC
-,-,TRBV28,TRBJ1-2,CASSLLRFGYTF,TGTGCCAGCAGTTTACTCCGTTTTGGGTACACCTTC
-,TRBD1,TRBV19,TRBJ1-5,CASSRDRGSNQPQHF,TGTGCCAGTAGTAGGGACAGGGGTAGCAATCAGCCCCAGCATTTT
-,TRBD2,TRBV28,TRBJ2-3,CASSSPGTRADTQYF,TGTGCCAGCAGTTCACCCGGGACTAGAGCAGATACGCAGTATTTT
-,TRBD2,TRBV28,TRBJ2-7,CASSSEIAGWPYEQYF,TGTGCCAGCAGTTCCGAGATAGCGGGATGGCCCTACGAGCAGTACTTC
-,TRBD1,TRBV10-3,TRBJ1-5,CAISEGQGPNQPQHF,TGTGCCATCAGTGAGGGACAGGGGCCTAATCAGCCCCAGCATTTT
once,TRBD2,TRBV2,TRBJ2-2,CASKQREGNTGELFF,TGTGCCAGCAAACAGCGGGAGGGTAACACCGGGGAGCTGTTTTTT
-,-,TRBV29-1,TRBJ2-7,CSVALVKSDYEQYF,TGCAGCGTTGCCCTAGTAAAAAGTGACTACGAGCAGTACTTC
-,-,TRBV19,TRBJ1-5,CASSRLEKLLPQHF,TGTGCCAGTTCCCGGCTAGAGAAATTACTCCCCCAGCATTTT
-,-,TRBV4-1,TRBJ2-7,CASSQGLATTGQFYEQYF,TGCGCCAGCAGCCAGGGTCTAGCCACGACAGGTCAATTCTACGAGCAGTACTTC
-,TRBD2,TRBV2,TRBJ2-7,CASISTSGNYEQYF,TGTGCCAGCATATCGACTAGCGGGAATTACGAGCAGTACTTC
-,-,TRBV19,TRBJ1-1,CASRSQGRVWSNTEAFF,TGTGCCAGTAGATCCCAGGGACGGGTTTGGAGTAACACTGAAGCTTTCTTT
-,-,TRBV5-4,TRBJ1-1,CVSSLEGTAGGAFF,TGTGTCAGCAGCTTGGAGGGTACAGCGGGTGGAGCTTTCTTT
-,-,TRBV6-5,TRBJ2-5,CASSLMAAETQYF,TGTGCCAGCAGCCTAATGGCCGCGGAGACCCAGTACTTC
-,-,TRBV2,TRBJ1-4,CASSEARGREKLFF,TGTGCCAGCAGTGAGGCCAGGGGCCGGGAAAAACTGTTTTTT
few,-,TRBV10-1,TRBJ1-5,CASSESEDQPQHF,TGCGCCAGCAGTGAGTCTGAAGATCAGCCCCAGCATTTT
-,TRBD2,TRBV5-1,TRBJ2-5,CASSLGRGRGETQYF,TGCGCCAGCAGCTTGGGGCGTGGGAGGGGAGAGACCCAGTACTTC
-,-,TRBV28,TRBJ2-7,CASSFVVQPKLSYEQYF,TGTGCCAGCAGTTTTGTGGTCCAACCTAAACTTTCCTACGAGCAGTACTTC
-,TRBD2,TRBV5-1,TRBJ2-2,CASSSTSGTNTGELFF,TGCGCCAGCAGCTCGACTAGCGGGACGAACACCGGGGAGCTGTTTTTT
once,TRBD1,TRBV6-1,TRBJ2-7,CASSAPGQGAYEQYF,TGTGCCAGCAGTGCCCCGGGACAGGGGGCGTACGAGCAGTACTTC
once,-,TRBV6-5,TRBJ2-2,CASSYEGVNTGELFF,TGTGCCAGCAGTTACGAGGGAGTGAACACCGGGGAGCTGTTTTTT
-,TRBD2,TRBV9,TRBJ2-1,CASSPPLLLAGVRNEQFF,TGTGCCAGCAGCCCCCCCCTCTTACTAGCGGGAGTTCGGAATGAGCAGTTCTTC
once,-,TRBV5-1,TRBJ1-1,CASTQQDSNTEAFF,TGCGCCAGCACTCAACAGGACTCGAACACTGAAGCTTTCTTT
-,TRBD2,TRBV7-6,TRBJ2-5,CASSLVTSGGQETQYF,TGTGCCAGCAGCTTAGTGACTAGCGGGGGACAAGAGACCCAGTACTTC